This TCR beta chain derives from a study of T cell responses to AZD1222 COVID-19 vaccine. For this clone: The antigen is undetermined.

Whole-study findings and limits: Donors were chiefly white British, with a greater number of females, and clonal diversity was perhaps underestimated. Seropositive at baseline were only 5 to 7 AZD1222 recipients. Sampling that yielded the repertoires occurred only after the peak T cell response.

Assay used: immunoSEQ multiplex PCR; TCRdb lists only in-frame clones, some missing. This sample carries some 140,000 clones, about 87% of them seen once, and the ten largest clones take less than 3.5%. Trimming took 5 bases from V and 5 from J, leaving 15 bases between them. Germline lookup yields CDR1 SQVTM and CDR2 ANQGSEA. This CDR3 is built from 13 residues. This clonotype originated in an adult in good health. This specimen consisted of peripheral blood, obtained on day 0 of AZD1222 vaccination. This chain uses TRBV29-1 with TRBJ1-1; D is undetermined. The CDR3 coding sequence is TGCAGCGTTAGGAACAGCTTCGGGACTGAAGCTTTCTTT. Protein product: CSVRNSFGTEAFF.